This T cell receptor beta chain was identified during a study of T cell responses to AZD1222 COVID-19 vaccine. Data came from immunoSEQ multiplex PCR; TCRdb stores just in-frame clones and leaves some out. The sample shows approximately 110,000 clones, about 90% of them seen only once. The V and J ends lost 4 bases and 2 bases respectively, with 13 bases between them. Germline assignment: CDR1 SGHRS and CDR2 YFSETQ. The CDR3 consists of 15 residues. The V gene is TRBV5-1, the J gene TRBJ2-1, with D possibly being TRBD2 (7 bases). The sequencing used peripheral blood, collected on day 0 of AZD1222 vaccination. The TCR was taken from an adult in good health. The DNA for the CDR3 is TGCGCCAGCAGCCTAACGGGGGGCCCCTACAATGAGCAGTTCTTC. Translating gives CASSLTGGPYNEQFF.